A single T cell receptor (beta chain) is shown here with its context. In its sample, this clonotype was seen a few times. No cognate antigen has been identified for it. One base away there is no much larger clone; base qualities are not given. The sample originates from a study of T cells in Graves' hyperthyroidism and ophthalmopathy (dated by TCRdb to about 2019). With respect to the entire study: Peripheral blood samples were taken at the time of initial diagnosis, prior to any treatment. To identify distinguishing TCR V-J signatures, a discovery cohort of some 100 patients was used, comprising some 45 with Graves' ophthalmopathy and roughly 60 with stable Graves' hyperthyroidism. The study also compared thyroid tissue and blood T-cell repertoires from several Graves' hyperthyroidism patients. The 85 to 100 discovery patients were randomly split 7:3 into training and test sets. According to the paper, TCR Vbeta CDR3 sequencing was carried out on around 140 peripheral blood samples, which came from 40 to 45 ophthalmopathy, roughly 75 hyperthyroidism and about 17 progressor patients. An independent validation cohort of fewer than 20 hyperthyroidism patients and over 15 patients who later progressed to ophthalmopathy tested prospective prediction of ophthalmopathy. After blood sampling, hyperthyroidism patients were treated with methimazole at a starting dose of 30 mg daily, and ophthalmopathy patients were treated with high-dose intravenous methylprednisolone.

Via the germline V gene (reference sequence), CDR1 is MNHEY and CDR2 SMNVEV. V gives up 5 bases and J gives up 5 bases, and the segment between their germline ends measures 19 bases. The CDR3 has 15 amino acids, counting the end cysteine and phenylalanine. The retained sequence is limited to the CDR3, 45 bases, with the frame set at the first base. The TCR beta CDR3 regions were amplified from the RNA transcripts. The TCR CDR3 was subjected to a first round of RT-PCR using the HTBI primer set and the Qiagen OneStep RT-PCR kit. A second multiplex PCR round built the libraries, followed by size selection and purification. Paired-end sequencing of the libraries was performed with 100 bp reads on an Illumina HiSeq2000. The source study handled its data this way. SOAPnuke was used to process the raw data, throwing out any read that contained adapters or uncalled bases, had a mean Phred below 15, or lacked an exact constant-primer or identifier match. High-quality paired reads were merged with COPE v1.2.5, and unique nucleotide sequences were defined as clonotypes. MiTCR v1.1 was used to align the clonotypes against IMGT TRBV, TRBD and TRBJ reference segments. The analysis was restricted to V-J combinations with a frequency above 0.0001, which together covered roughly 99% of the repertoires. A TCS score was defined as the ratio between F50 (clonal expansion) and ExV (chaos), using BLOSUM62-based TCRdist between CDR3 peptides within each V-J. Welch's t-statistics and random forest reduced just over 500 V-J features to under 15, which were used in a naive Bayes classifier (R e1071). The raw public reads went through TCRdb reprocessing: fastp at Q25, MiXCR clone calling, in-frame beta chains kept. Under each unique CDR3 protein, matching rows form one entry showing the most common genes and DNA. None of the V and J calls come from the authors' own analysis; TCRdb made them. The sample table lists about 290,000 distinct CDR3 sequences, roughly 13% of them with a count of one. The top ten constitute approximately 7.9% of the sample.

Stable Graves' hyperthyroidism was defined as the absence of progression to ophthalmopathy over 18 months of follow-up. The hyperthyroidism patients were between 18 and 65 years old and newly diagnosed, with a disease duration of less than 2 months. The study excluded patients with uncontrolled infections, other autoimmune diseases, pregnancy or lactation. Clinical symptoms, serum thyroxine and TRAb, thyroid ultrasound, and orbital computed tomography formed the basis for the diagnoses. PBMCs were separated from roughly 10 ml of fresh peripheral blood using Ficoll-Paque density gradient centrifugation. Total RNA was extracted with Trizol reagent, and quality was checked on an Agilent 2100 Bioanalyzer. General findings and caveats noted by the study authors: In validation, progression to ophthalmopathy was predicted by the model with 70% to 71% sensitivity and nearly 75% specificity, a median of about 6.8 months before onset. In cross-validation, a model built on a 13 V-J signature told ophthalmopathy apart from stable hyperthyroidism with 87.88% sensitivity and approximately 81% specificity, and in testing the same model reached 80%/75%. No statistical method was used to set the sample size in advance, and investigators knew the group allocation. Most expanded thyroid clonotypes (frequency above 0.001) were also detected in blood, suggesting blood repertoires may reflect thyroid immune responses.

The source material was blood. This sequence uses TRBV27 and TRBJ2-7, with the D segment identity uncertain. The origin of this receptor is a middle-aged woman with Graves' hyperthyroidism. Read as DNA, the sequence is TGTGCCAGCAGTCCTCTAGGCCTAGGTGGGAACGAGCAGTACTTC. It translates as CASSPLGLGGNEQYF.